The 21 T cell receptor beta chains given below trace back to one sample, sequenced in a study of Ad26.COV2.S vaccination and SARS-CoV-2 variants. Treatment meaning: around 19 received Ad26.COV2.S at low or high dose, single or two shots; five or six received placebo; per-sample allocation not given. After the first vaccine or placebo injection, samples were drawn on day 63. Clones were sequenced by immunoSEQ multiplex PCR, and TCRdb holds only the in-frame ones, with some missing. The repertoire holds about 350,000 clones, with approximately 90% as singletons. The sample here was peripheral blood, taken in a trial of Ad26.COV2.S vaccine versus placebo. The receptors stem from a person aged 18-60 years who received the Ad26.COV2.S COVID-19 vaccine or a placebo.

The rearrangement links TRBV27 to TRBJ2-2, with 8 nucleotides matching TRBD2. CDR3 length: 16 residues. Germline CDR1 and CDR2: MNHEY and SMNVEV (reference sequence). V gave up 6 bases and J gave up 0 bases; unmatched junction bases: 6. The CDR3 spells CASRPIAGPNTGELFF. In DNA form, the CDR3 reads TGTGCCAGCAGACCTATAGCGGGACCGAACACCGGGGAGCTGTTTTTT.

The chain links TRBV5-4 to TRBJ2-7; 14 bases agree with TRBD2. Losses at the gene ends were 5 bases for V and 5 bases for J; bases not matched to a gene: 6. This CDR3 spans 15 amino acids. The germline gives CDR1 SGHNT, CDR2 YYREEE (reference sequence). The CDR3 here is CASRPGLAGVDEQYF. DNA of the CDR3: TGTGCCAGCAGACCGGGACTAGCGGGAGTTGACGAGCAGTACTTC.

The chain is built from TRBV10-3 and TRBJ1-2; 10 bases agree with TRBD1. Germline V gene sequence: CDR1 ENHRY, CDR2 SYGVKD. The CDR3 is 17 residues long. The junction had 9 bases not matched to a gene; V was cut back by 4 bases and J by 1 base. CDR3 nucleotide sequence: TGTGCCATCAGTGGGCCCCCCGACAGGGGGCATAACTATGGCTACACCTTC. As protein: CAISGPPDRGHNYGYTF.

The genes are TRBV18 and TRBJ2-5, with 7 bases aligning to TRBD1. The V and J ends lost 0 bases and 5 bases, in that order; junction bases with no gene match: 15. This CDR3 spans 18 amino acids. Per germline, CDR1 KGHSH and CDR2 LQKENI. The CDR3 DNA is TGTGCCAGCTCACCACCTGAGGCTGCAACAGGGGAGAGCGAGACCCAGTACTTC. Protein sequence: CASSPPEAATGESETQYF.

The J gene is TRBJ1-5, the V gene TRBV19; a weak D match, TRBD1 (5 bases). The CDR3 sequence is 16 residues long. The V end was cut by 6 bases, the J end by 7 bases, with 22 bases between. CDR1 LNHDA and CDR2 SQIVND come from the germline V gene (reference sequence). CDR3 loop: CASSHGGLPGGQPQHF. The DNA of the CDR3 is TGTGCCAGTAGCCACGGTGGCTTGCCGGGGGGGCAGCCCCAGCATTTT.

CDR3 nucleotide sequence: TGCGCCAGCAGCTTCAACGGACAGGGCTATGGCTACACCTTC. Residues: CASSFNGQGYGYTF. This rearrangement joins TRBV5-1 to TRBJ1-2, with 8 positions matching TRBD1. V lost 2 bases, J lost 4 bases, and 4 bases stayed unmatched. Germline V lookup: CDR1 SGHRS, CDR2 YFSETQ. The CDR3 length is 14 residues.

The V call is TRBV24-1, the J call TRBJ2-1, with D possibly TRBD2 on 5 matching bases. CDR3 length: 16 residues. Germline CDR1 and CDR2: KGHDR and SFDVKD. V was pared by 2 bases and J by 1 base, with 11 bases between. In DNA, the CDR3 is TGTGCCACCAGTGATTGTCCTAGCCTGTCCTACAATGAGCAGTTCTTC. Its protein product is CATSDCPSLSYNEQFF.

The V and J genes are TRBV5-4 and TRBJ2-7; D possibly corresponds to TRBD1 (6 bases). Germline CDR1 is SGHNT and CDR2 is YYREEE (reference sequence). Trimming took off 0 bases at V and 0 bases at J, with 7 bases between the two ends. The CDR3 is 14 residues long. CDR3 bases: TGTGCCAGCAGCTTGGGGGACAACTCCTACGAGCAGTACTTC. This encodes CASSLGDNSYEQYF.

The rearrangement links TRBV9 to TRBJ1-2; no reliable D call. The V gene lost 1 base and the J gene lost 1 base, with 5 bases spanning the gap. The V gene's germline CDR1 is SGDLS and CDR2 YYNGEE. The CDR3 covers 13 residues. The CDR3: CASSVYNNYGYTF. The CDR3 nucleotides read TGTGCCAGCAGCGTATACAATAACTATGGCTACACCTTC.

The genes are TRBV4-1 and TRBJ2-1; perhaps TRBD1 as D (6 bases). The V end lost 3 bases, the J end lost 12 bases, and 15 bases lay between the germline ends. CDR3 length: 13 amino acids. The V gene's germline CDR1 is MGHRA and CDR2 YSYEKL. CDR3 DNA sequence: TGCGCCAGCAGCCAGCAACCGGGACAAGGGCAGTTCTTC. Protein sequence: CASSQQPGQGQFF.

V usage is TRBV24-1 and J usage is TRBJ2-7; D tentatively reads TRBD1 or TRBD2 (6 bases each). CDR1 KGHDR and CDR2 SFDVKD come from the germline V gene. CDR3 length: 16 residues. The V gene lost 3 bases and the J gene lost 7 bases, with 21 bases spanning the gap. In DNA form, the CDR3 reads TGTGCCACCAGTGATACCAACAGGAAGGGGGGTCAAGAGCAGTACTTC. Protein: CATSDTNRKGGQEQYF.

The chain is built from TRBV18 and TRBJ2-2, with a possible D match to TRBD1 (5 bases). CDR3 length equals 13 residues. Germline V CDR1 and CDR2: KGHSH, LQKENI. V was pared by 6 bases and J by 4 bases, with 9 bases between. The CDR3 DNA follows: TGTGCCAGCTCCCTAAGGGGCACCGGGGAGCTGTTTTTT. Residues: CASSLRGTGELFF.

The chain joins TRBV28 to TRBJ1-3; D is unresolved. Germline CDR1 and CDR2: MDHEN and SYDVKM. The CDR3 has 12 amino acids. Deletions cut 3 bases from V and 4 bases from J, with 4 bases between. CDR3 loop: CASSFWGNTIYF. CDR3 sequence (DNA): TGTGCCAGCAGTTTCTGGGGAAACACCATATATTTT.

The CDR3, as DNA: TGTGCCAGCAGCTTAGATGGGGTTACCCCCGAGCAGTACTTC. Its protein product is CASSLDGVTPEQYF. The chain is built from TRBV11-2 and TRBJ2-7; no firm D call. The CDR3 covers 14 residues. V was trimmed by 0 bases and J by 6 bases, leaving 12 bases between them. Germline CDR1 reads SGHAT; CDR2 reads FQNNGV.

This clone was counted a single time. V gene TRBV5-6 combines with J gene TRBJ2-7; D not resolved. Germline assignment: CDR1 SGHDT and CDR2 YYEEEE. The CDR3 sequence is 11 residues long. Trimming left V 0 bases short and J 5 bases short, with 3 bases between. The CDR3 bases are TGTGCCAGCAGCTTGGGGGACGAGCAGTACTTC. Its translation is CASSLGDEQYF.

The rearrangement uses TRBV21-1 and TRBJ2-1. TRBV21-1 is flagged as a pseudogene. The CDR3 length is 15 residues. The CDR3, as DNA: TGTGCCAGTCCCTGGGGACGGAGCTCCTACAATGAGCAGTTCTTC. Its translation is CASPWGRSSYNEQFF.

The V and J genes are TRBV28 and TRBJ1-6, with unresolved D. There are 16 residues in the CDR3. Germline CDR1 reads MDHEN; CDR2 reads SYDVKM. V lost 5 bases and J 9 bases, leaving 20 bases between the germline ends. CDR3 residues: CASSHRLWVPLSPLHF. The CDR3 DNA reads TGTGCCAGCAGTCATCGGCTATGGGTACCTCTTTCACCCCTCCACTTT.

This clone is a singleton in its sample. The chain is built from TRBV7-9 and TRBJ2-2; a weak D match, TRBD1 (6 bases). The CDR3 length is 13 residues. Between the trimmed V and J ends, which lost 10 bases and 1 base, there was a span of 10 bases. From germline, CDR1 is SEHNR and CDR2 FQNEAQ (reference sequence). The CDR3 loop reads CATDRLNTGELFF. CDR3 nucleotides: TGTGCCACCGACAGGTTGAACACCGGGGAGCTGTTTTTT.

The CDR3 region is CASSLTGATNEKLFF. The CDR3 coding sequence is TGTGCCAGCAGTTTGACCGGGGCCACTAATGAAAAACTGTTTTTT. The V gene is TRBV28, the J gene TRBJ1-4, with D possibly being TRBD1 (5 bases). The germline gives CDR1 MDHEN, CDR2 SYDVKM. V was trimmed by 3 bases and J by 2 bases, leaving 10 bases between them. The CDR3 consists of 15 residues.

The V gene is TRBV7-3, the J gene TRBJ2-1, with 11 bases fitting TRBD2. Germline lookup yields CDR1 SGHTA and CDR2 FQGTGA. With 3 bases clipped from V and 5 bases from J, the junction kept 9 bases outside the gene matches. This CDR3 comprises 17 residues. Here the CDR3 DNA reads TGTGCCAGCAGCTTTTCCCCCCGACTAGCGGGACACAATGAGCAGTTCTTC. Translation gives CASSFSPRLAGHNEQFF. The full variable domain, rest sourced from reference TRBV7-3 and TRBJ2-1, is GAGVSQTPSNKVTEKGKYVELRCDPISGHTALYWYRQSLGQGPEFLIYFQGTGAADDSGLPNDRFFAVRPEGSVSTLKIQRTERGDSAVYLCASSFSPRLAGHNEQFFGPGTRLTVL.

This chain links TRBV28 with TRBJ1-2; TRBD1 aligns across 9 bases. The CDR3 is made up of 15 amino acids. Losses at the gene ends were 4 bases for V and 5 bases for J; bases not matched to a gene: 8. In germline, CDR1 is MDHEN, CDR2 SYDVKM. CDR3 sequence reads: CASSSPGQGRYGYTF. The CDR3, as DNA: TGTGCCAGCAGTTCACCGGGACAGGGAAGGTATGGCTACACCTTC.